Below are 24 T cell receptor beta chains sequenced from a single sample in a study of blood T cell repertoires in COVID-19 (TCRdb year 2020). The library was produced with the immunoSEQ multiplex PCR assay. TCRdb took this table from immuneACCESS and kept in-frame rearrangements with V and J called. Such tables lack part of the clones; where checked against another copy, unresolved V genes explain under half of the gap, and the rest is unexplained. This sample has more than 300,000 clones in its table, and roughly nine tenths of those were observed once. The leading ten clones occupy 3% to 5% of the sample. The sequencing input was PBMCs or T cells enriched from blood (not recorded which). The receptors were gathered from a woman aged 25 to 45 who had been exposed to COVID-19.

This chain links TRBV7-8 with TRBJ2-7; 7 bases map to TRBD2. The CDR3 is 14 residues long. Germline V lookup: CDR1 SGHVS, CDR2 FQNEAQ. Trimming at V came to 5 bases and at J to 3 bases, leaving 7 bases not matched to a gene. This CDR3 reads CASSRGGGDYEQYF. The CDR3 DNA reads TGTGCCAGCAGCCGAGGCGGGGGAGACTACGAGCAGTACTTC.

The chain couples TRBV19 to TRBJ2-3; TRBD2 matches 9 bases. CDR1 is LNHDA and CDR2 is SQIVND in the germline V gene (reference sequence). With V trimmed by 6 bases and J by 10 bases, 14 bases remained unmatched. The CDR3 is 15 amino acids. The CDR3 sequence is CASSLGAGGRMAQYF. The CDR3, as DNA: TGTGCCAGTAGCCTTGGGGCGGGGGGGCGCATGGCGCAGTATTTT.

V usage is TRBV4-1 and J usage is TRBJ2-2; D is perhaps TRBD1 (5 bases). Germline CDR1 reads MGHRA; CDR2 reads YSYEKL. This CDR3 spans 14 amino acids. The ends were cut back, 1 base at V and 6 bases at J, with 9 bases in the middle. The DNA of the CDR3 is TGCGCCAGCAGCCAAGTTTCAGGGTCCGGGGAGCTGTTTTTT. This translates into CASSQVSGSGELFF.

This chain uses TRBV3-1 (or the pseudogene TRBV3-2) with TRBJ2-7, with 8 bases that match TRBD1. The trim removed 4 bases at V and 5 bases at J, leaving 10 bases unmatched. The CDR3 has 15 residues. Germline assignment: CDR1 LGHDT and CDR2 YNNKEL (reference sequence). CDR3 nucleotide sequence: TGTGCCAGCAGCCGCCCACGGACAGGGCGGAACGAGCAGTACTTC. This sequence encodes CASSRPRTGRNEQYF.

V and J are TRBV7-8 and TRBJ1-1, with D tentatively TRBD1 (5 bases). Trimming removed 3 bases from V and 6 bases from J, with 20 bases in between. The CDR3 loop spans 16 amino acids. Germline CDR1 reads SGHVS; CDR2 reads FQNEAQ. Here the CDR3 reads CASSLGRPGYGAEAFF. In nucleotides, the CDR3 is TGTGCCAGCAGCTTGGGTCGGCCAGGGTATGGAGCTGAAGCTTTCTTT.

This clone has a handful of counts. The V call is TRBV21-1, the J call TRBJ2-7; TRBD1, as called in the table, went unchecked against the DNA. TRBV21-1 is labeled a pseudogene. The CDR3 is 17 residues long. The CDR3 region has the DNA TGTGCCAGCAGCAAAAAAGAGCCGGGACAGGGACCCTACGAGCAGTACTTC. Its protein is CASSKKEPGQGPYEQYF.

The chain joins TRBV29-1 to TRBJ1-1; 8 bases are shared with TRBD1. Germline CDR1 and CDR2: SQVTM and ANQGSEA. The trim removed 3 bases at V and 11 bases at J, leaving 8 bases unmatched. This CDR3 comprises 12 residues. The DNA of the CDR3 is TGCAGCGTTGAGCCCTTGACAGGGGCGGCTTTCTTT. Amino acids: CSVEPLTGAAFF.

The rearrangement joins TRBV7-2 to TRBJ2-3, with D unclear. This CDR3 has 15 amino acids. Germline V gene lookup returns CDR1 SGHTA and CDR2 FQGNSA. V lost 2 bases and J lost 3, with 12 bases in between. The CDR3 spells CASSLLDLVTDTQYF. The CDR3 DNA reads TGTGCCAGCAGCTTATTGGATCTAGTGACAGATACGCAGTATTTT.

The CDR3, as DNA: TGTGCCAGCAGCCCTGGAGGAATTCTCTATGGCTACACCTTC. Translated, it gives CASSPGGILYGYTF. The chain uses TRBV5-6 and TRBJ1-2; D is uncertain. The CDR3 contains 14 residues. Trimming stripped 4 bases from V and 4 bases from J, with 14 bases between. Germline values: CDR1 SGHDT, CDR2 YYEEEE.

The rearrangement joins TRBV7-9 to TRBJ2-7; D is uncertain. Germline V gives CDR1 SEHNR, CDR2 FQNEAQ (reference sequence). This CDR3 region has 13 residues. Trimming pared 6 bases from V and 0 bases from J, leaving 9 bases between. The CDR3 here is CASSPKSSYEQYF. The CDR3 nucleotides read TGTGCCAGCAGTCCTAAAAGCTCCTACGAGCAGTACTTC.

The V and J genes are TRBV25-1 and TRBJ1-2; 7 nucleotides match TRBD1. Germline V gives CDR1 MGHDK, CDR2 SYGVNS. This CDR3 has 14 residues. The junction had 6 bases not matched to a gene; V was cut back by 4 bases and J by 4 bases. In DNA, the CDR3 is TGTGCCAGCAGTGGCTGGGACAGTGCCTATGGCTACACCTTC. Protein: CASSGWDSAYGYTF.

The V gene is TRBV29-1, the J gene TRBJ1-5; D is undetermined. The CDR3 extends over 14 amino acids. Trimming cost V 4 bases and J 2 bases, with 12 bases left between them. CDR1 SQVTM and CDR2 ANQGSEA come from the germline V gene. The CDR3 nucleotides are TGCAGCGTTGGGGCAGCCCTGGGCAATCAGCCCCAGCATTTT. It codes for CSVGAALGNQPQHF.

In nucleotides, the CDR3 is TGCGCCAGCAGCCCCCCGGACAGCGGGGAGCTGTTTTTT. This encodes CASSPPDSGELFF. This sequence joins TRBV5-1 and TRBJ2-2; D possibly corresponds to TRBD1 (6 bases). Germline lookup yields CDR1 SGHRS and CDR2 YFSETQ. Trimming stripped 4 bases from V and 7 bases from J, with 11 bases between. The CDR3 covers 13 residues.

This clone was detected once. V gene TRBV7-3 combines with J gene TRBJ2-1; weak D call: TRBD2 (5 bases). The CDR3 contains 11 residues. Germline-derived CDR1 and CDR2 are SGHTA and FQGTGA. Trimming removed 5 bases at V and 11 bases at J, with 10 bases between. The CDR3: CASSGGRKQFF. In nucleotides, the CDR3 is TGTGCCAGCAGCGGAGGACGGAAGCAGTTCTTC.

This rearrangement joins TRBV27 to TRBJ2-2; 11 bases map to TRBD1. J gave up 5 bases and V 2 bases, and 10 bases lay outside the gene matches. This CDR3 comprises 18 residues. Germline lookup yields CDR1 MNHEY and CDR2 SMNVEV (reference sequence). In DNA, the CDR3 is TGTGCCAGCAGTTTAAAGGTCTGGGACAGGGGGAATACCGGGGAGCTGTTTTTT. It codes for CASSLKVWDRGNTGELFF.

J is TRBJ2-1 and V is TRBV7-9; D not resolved. CDR1 is SEHNR and CDR2 is FQNEAQ in the germline V gene (reference sequence). The CDR3 sequence is 16 residues long. Trimming took 5 bases from V and 0 from J, leaving 14 bases between them. The DNA of the CDR3 is TGTGCCAGCAGCCTCCCCCCAGGATCCTCCTACAATGAGCAGTTCTTC. It specifies CASSLPPGSSYNEQFF.

The rearrangement links TRBV24-1 to TRBJ1-6; 7 bases map to TRBD1. J was trimmed by 4 bases and V by 2 bases; bases with no gene match: 4. Looked up from germline, CDR1 is KGHDR and CDR2 is SFDVKD. The CDR3 covers 16 residues. For the CDR3, the DNA is TGTGCCACCAGTGATTCCAGGACAGGATATAATTCACCCCTCCACTTT. It codes for CATSDSRTGYNSPLHF.

The CDR3 DNA reads as TGTGCCAGTATATCGAGGTCGGTAGGCACTGAAGCTTTCTTT. Residues: CASISRSVGTEAFF. The rearrangement links TRBV19 to TRBJ1-1; D not certain. Trimming shortened V by 7 bases and J by 4 bases, and 16 bases separated the two germline ends. There are 14 residues in the CDR3. Germline V gene lookup returns CDR1 LNHDA and CDR2 SQIVND (reference sequence).

The chain carries TRBV5-6 and TRBJ1-2; D gene unclear. Trimming pared 2 bases from V and 4 bases from J, leaving 15 bases between. In germline, CDR1 is SGHDT, CDR2 YYEEEE. The CDR3 length is 15 residues. CDR3 amino acids: CASSFGTGDRYGYTF. The CDR3 DNA reads TGTGCCAGCAGCTTCGGAACGGGAGACCGCTATGGCTACACCTTC.

The CDR3 region has the DNA TGTGCCAGCAGCACGGACAGGGGGCATGGGAATGGCTACACCTTC. Translating gives CASSTDRGHGNGYTF. V and J are TRBV7-8 and TRBJ1-2, with TRBD1 identical over 11 bases. CDR1 and CDR2 from the germline V gene are SGHVS and FQNEAQ. With 5 bases clipped from V and 6 bases from J, the junction kept 8 bases outside the gene matches. This CDR3 has 15 amino acids.

The rearrangement joins TRBV15 to TRBJ2-7; TRBD1 matches 7 bases. Looked up from germline, CDR1 is LNHNV and CDR2 is YYDKDF (reference sequence). This CDR3 is built from 15 residues. Unmatched junction bases numbered 11, after V lost 3 bases and J lost 6 bases. Here the CDR3 reads CATSSYPQTGLEQYF. The CDR3 nucleotides are TGTGCCACCAGCAGCTACCCCCAGACAGGGCTCGAGCAGTACTTC.

The V call is TRBV5-4, the J call TRBJ1-1; 11 bases line up with TRBD1. There are 13 residues in the CDR3. Germline V gives CDR1 SGHNT, CDR2 YYREEE (reference sequence). J was trimmed by 5 bases and V by 4 bases; bases with no gene match: 1. Written as DNA, the CDR3 is TGTGCCAGCAGCGGACAGGGGGCGACTGAAGCTTTCTTT. This encodes CASSGQGATEAFF.

This chain connects TRBV28 to TRBJ2-7, with 9 bases matching TRBD2. CDR1 MDHEN and CDR2 SYDVKM come from the germline V gene. The CDR3 extends over 14 amino acids. The junction had 9 bases not matched to a gene; V was cut back by 6 bases and J by 6 bases. CDR3 region: CASSSGTSLTEQYF. In nucleotides, the CDR3 is TGTGCCAGCAGCTCCGGGACTAGCCTCACCGAGCAGTACTTC.

The chain has TRBV14 and TRBJ2-1; 10 nucleotides align to TRBD1. The CDR3 is made up of 16 amino acids. Trimming cost V 1 base and J 4 bases; bases outside gene matches: 4. Germline V lookup: CDR1 SGHDN, CDR2 FVKESK. CDR3 amino acids: CASSQGQGAGYNEQFF. The CDR3, as DNA: TGTGCCAGCAGCCAAGGACAGGGGGCCGGTTACAATGAGCAGTTCTTC.